The 29 T cell receptor beta chains below all came from one sample that was sequenced in a study of OX40 agonist ivuxolimab in advanced cancers. Generated by immunoSEQ multiplex PCR, the TCRdb table keeps only in-frame clones and is missing some. Here the sample spans around 31,000 clones, approximately 90% being singletons. The sample was CD4+ or CD8+ T cells sorted from blood, taken in a trial of the OX40 agonist ivuxolimab. All receptors derive from an adult with an advanced solid tumor such as melanoma, head and neck, liver or kidney cancer.

The chain is built from TRBV29-1 and TRBJ1-3; D may be TRBD1 (6 bases). V was trimmed by 4 bases and J by 2 bases, leaving 15 bases between them. The CDR3 is made up of 15 amino acids. Germline assignment: CDR1 SQVTM and CDR2 ANQGSEA. Written as DNA, the CDR3 is TGCAGCGTTGGGACAGAGACTGGGCCTGGAAACACCATATATTTT. Its protein product is CSVGTETGPGNTIYF. The full variable domain, in which reference TRBV29-1 and TRBJ1-3 provide the parts outside the CDR3, is SAVISQKPSRDICQRGTSLTIQCQVDSQVTMMFWYRQQPGQSLTLIATANQGSEATYESGFVIDKFPISRPNLTFSTLTVSNMSPEDSSIYLCSVGTETGPGNTIYFGEGSWLTVV.

This chain uses TRBV9 with TRBJ2-1; 8 bases agree with TRBD2. The CDR3 is 16 amino acids. V was pared by 4 bases and J by 4 bases, with 10 bases of the junction left unmatched. CDR1 and CDR2 from the germline V gene are SGDLS and YYNGEE. CDR3 protein: CASSTTTKRGYNEQFF. In DNA, the CDR3 is TGTGCCAGCAGCACGACGACTAAGCGGGGGTACAATGAGCAGTTCTTC.

The V gene is TRBV19, the J gene TRBJ2-5; 9 nucleotides agree with TRBD1. The germline gives CDR1 LNHDA, CDR2 SQIVND (reference sequence). This CDR3 is 18 amino acids long. J lost 4 bases, V lost 4 bases, and 16 bases had no gene match. The chain's CDR3 is CASSRGTGSYGSLETQYF. The CDR3 DNA reads TGTGCCAGTAGTAGAGGGACAGGGTCCTACGGTTCGTTAGAGACCCAGTACTTC. Complete variable domain (other parts from reference TRBV19 and TRBJ2-5): DGGITQSPKYLFRKEGQNVTLSCEQNLNHDAMYWYRQDPGQGLRLIYYSQIVNDFQKGDIAEGYSVSREKKESFPLTVTSAQKNPTAFYLCASSRGTGSYGSLETQYFGPGTRLLVL.

This chain joins TRBV14 and TRBJ2-3; 12 bases fit TRBD2. The CDR3 is 16 residues long. Trimming cost V 4 bases and J 2 bases; bases outside gene matches: 4. Germline V gene lookup returns CDR1 SGHDN and CDR2 FVKESK. The CDR3 here is CASSRGTSGLTDTQYF. CDR3 DNA sequence: TGTGCCAGCAGCCGAGGGACTAGCGGGCTCACAGATACGCAGTATTTT.

V gene TRBV5-6 combines with J gene TRBJ1-5; the D is unclear. There are 15 residues in the CDR3. Germline CDR1 SGHDT, CDR2 YYEEEE. The germline V and J ends were trimmed by 0 bases and 0 bases, with 7 bases remaining between them. CDR3 region: CASSLAATSNQPQHF. The CDR3 region has the DNA TGTGCCAGCAGCTTGGCCGCTACTAGCAATCAGCCCCAGCATTTT.

The chain joins TRBV6-5 to TRBJ2-3; unclear D gene. The CDR3 extends over 14 amino acids. Trimming left V 3 bases short and J 4 bases short, with 11 bases between. Germline CDR1 reads MNHEY; CDR2 reads SVGAGI. The CDR3 DNA reads TGTGCCAGCAGTTATACCAGCACCCCAGATACGCAGTATTTT. Amino acids: CASSYTSTPDTQYF.

The chain carries TRBV6-1 and TRBJ1-5; D is possibly TRBD1 (6 bases). Germline CDR1 reads MNHNS; CDR2 reads SASEGT. Trimming pared 3 bases from V and 0 bases from J, leaving 12 bases between. The CDR3 runs 16 residues. CDR3 bases: TGTGCCAGCAGTGAGTTACAGGGTAATAGCAATCAGCCCCAGCATTTT. As protein: CASSELQGNSNQPQHF.

The V gene is TRBV18, the J gene TRBJ2-5; a weak D match, TRBD1 (6 bases). Per germline, CDR1 KGHSH and CDR2 LQKENI. The CDR3 consists of 15 residues. Trimming removed 3 bases from V and 2 bases from J, with 13 bases in between. CDR3 in amino acids: CASSPSLQGQETQYF. Written as DNA, the CDR3 is TGTGCCAGCTCACCGTCGCTACAGGGACAAGAGACCCAGTACTTC.

V gene TRBV19 combines with J gene TRBJ1-5; TRBD1 might be the D (6 bases). Trimming took off 3 bases at V and 11 bases at J, with 14 bases between the two ends. CDR1 is LNHDA and CDR2 is SQIVND in the germline V gene (reference sequence). This CDR3 comprises 13 residues. The CDR3 DNA is TGTGCCAGTAGTATTGGGGGGCTTTCGACCCAGCATTTT. This translates into CASSIGGLSTQHF.

The J gene is TRBJ2-7, the V gene TRBV5-6, with unresolved D. Trimming stripped 2 bases from V and 3 bases from J, with 9 bases between. Germline V gene data show CDR1 as SGHDT and CDR2 as YYEEEE. This CDR3 is 13 amino acids long. The CDR3 region is CASSFFRYYEQYF. The CDR3 nucleotides are TGTGCCAGCAGCTTCTTCAGATACTACGAGCAGTACTTC. Looking up the rest from reference TRBV5-6 and TRBJ2-7 gives the full variable domain: DAGVTQSPTHLIKTRGQQVTLRCSPKSGHDTVSWYQQALGQGPQFIFQYYEEEERQRGNFPDRFSGHQFPNYSSELNVNALLLGDSALYLCASSFFRYYEQYFGPGTRLTVT.

The J gene is TRBJ1-4, the V gene TRBV6-5, with 8 nucleotides matching TRBD1. Germline trimming cut 8 bases from V and 0 bases from J; bases unmatched to any gene: 2. The CDR3 sequence is 14 residues long. The germline CDR1 and CDR2 sequences are MNHEY and SVGAGI. This CDR3 is CASGQGTTNEKLFF. DNA for the CDR3: TGTGCCAGCGGACAGGGAACAACTAATGAAAAACTGTTTTTT.

This chain connects TRBV19 to TRBJ2-7; no reliable D call. The CDR3 runs to 12 residues. Germline-derived CDR1 and CDR2 are LNHDA and SQIVND (reference sequence). V gave up 10 bases and J gave up 6 bases, with 16 bases separating them. CDR3 nucleotide sequence: TGTGCCACTTTCGGAAGCCTCGGCGAGCAGTACTTC. Protein product: CATFGSLGEQYF.

The chain employs TRBV27 and TRBJ2-1; D possibly corresponds to TRBD2 (7 bases). This CDR3 spans 14 amino acids. The V end lost 11 bases, the J end lost 2 bases, and 16 bases lay between the germline ends. CDR1 is MNHEY and CDR2 is SMNVEV in the germline V gene (reference sequence). CDR3 residues: CACGRGATYNEQFF. CDR3 nucleotides: TGTGCCTGTGGTCGGGGGGCTACCTACAATGAGCAGTTCTTC.

V usage is TRBV5-6 and J usage is TRBJ2-2; D is undetermined. Trimming took off 0 bases at V and 6 bases at J, with 3 bases between the two ends. The CDR3 sequence is 12 residues long. Germline CDR1 reads SGHDT; CDR2 reads YYEEEE. The CDR3, as DNA: TGTGCCAGCAGCTTGGAACCCGGGGAGCTGTTTTTT. This gives the protein CASSLEPGELFF.

The rearrangement uses TRBV7-2 and TRBJ1-2; 10 positions match TRBD1. CDR1 is SGHTA and CDR2 is FQGNSA in the germline V gene. V was clipped by 5 bases and J by 2 bases; unmatched bases: 14. The CDR3 runs 18 residues. The CDR3 here is CASSPTYRTGGNNYGYTF. CDR3 DNA: TGTGCCAGCAGCCCAACATATCGGACAGGGGGGAACAACTATGGCTACACCTTC.

This clone was found a few times. Germline is not matched at one junction end, which may reflect a read error. This sequence joins TRBV28 and TRBJ2-1; 14 positions match TRBD2. The CDR3 is made up of 15 amino acids. Germline CDR1 MDHEN, CDR2 SYDVKM. CDR3 sequence: CASSLWTSGGNEQFF. Written as DNA, the CDR3 is TGTGCCAGCAGTCTATGGACTAGCGGGGGGAATGAGCAGTTCTTC.

This chain joins TRBV27 and TRBJ2-1; D not resolved. The V end lost 3 bases, the J end lost 0 bases, and 9 bases lay between the germline ends. Per germline, CDR1 MNHEY and CDR2 SMNVEV (reference sequence). The CDR3 totals 15 residues. The CDR3 here is CASSFGLSSYNEQFF. CDR3 in DNA: TGTGCCAGCAGTTTTGGGTTGAGCTCCTACAATGAGCAGTTCTTC.

This clone was picked up one time. V gene TRBV10-1 combines with J gene TRBJ2-7; no clear D gene. V was trimmed by 3 bases and J by 2 bases, leaving 8 bases between them. The germline V gene has CDR1 WNHNN and CDR2 SYGVQD (reference sequence). CDR3 length equals 13 residues. CDR3 protein: CASSDARTYEQYF. DNA for the CDR3: TGCGCCAGCAGTGATGCCCGGACCTACGAGCAGTACTTC.

The chain combines TRBV7-9 with TRBJ1-6; 8 bases line up with TRBD1. Germline assignment: CDR1 SEHNR and CDR2 FQNEAQ (reference sequence). This CDR3 is built from 15 residues. V was pared by 3 bases and J by 3 bases, with 1 base of the junction left unmatched. The CDR3 reads CASSLGTGYNSPLHF. The CDR3 DNA is TGTGCCAGCAGCTTGGGGACAGGCTATAATTCACCCCTCCACTTT.

The count of this clone is one. The chain recombines TRBV2 with TRBJ2-3; D is undetermined. Deletions cut 0 bases from V and 4 bases from J, with 11 bases between. There are 15 residues in the CDR3. Germline lookup yields CDR1 SNHLY and CDR2 FYNNEI. CDR3 region: CASSEAEYGPDTQYF. CDR3 bases: TGTGCCAGCAGTGAAGCGGAATACGGGCCAGATACGCAGTATTTT.

J is TRBJ2-3 and V is TRBV11-2; 9 positions match TRBD1. This CDR3 is 13 amino acids long. V gave up 6 bases and J gave up 3 bases; unmatched junction bases: 1. The germline V gene has CDR1 SGHAT and CDR2 FQNNGV. The CDR3 is CASRGQGTDTQYF. The CDR3 bases are TGTGCCAGCAGGGGACAGGGAACAGATACGCAGTATTTT.

The chain is built from TRBV25-1 and TRBJ1-4, with D uncertain. Between the trimmed V and J ends, which lost 0 bases and 7 bases, there was a span of 3 bases. The V gene's germline CDR1 is MGHDK and CDR2 SYGVNS. The CDR3 extends over 12 amino acids. For the CDR3, the DNA is TGTGCCAGCAGTGAATATGTTGAAAAACTGTTTTTT. Its protein is CASSEYVEKLFF. Full variable domain (remainder filled in from reference TRBV25-1 and TRBJ1-4): EADIYQTPRYLVIGTGKKITLECSQTMGHDKMYWYQQDPGMELHLIHYSYGVNSTEKGDLSSESTVSRIRTEHFPLTLESARPSHTSQYLCASSEYVEKLFFGSGTQLSVL.

The gene calls are TRBV27 and TRBJ1-1, with D unclear. The germline CDR1 and CDR2 sequences are MNHEY and SMNVEV (reference sequence). The CDR3 extends over 13 amino acids. Trimming shortened V by 6 bases and J by 10 bases, and 18 bases separated the two germline ends. The chain's CDR3 is CASSPVPSLRAFF. Here the CDR3 DNA reads TGTGCCAGCAGCCCAGTTCCCTCCCTACGAGCTTTCTTT.

This clone counts as medium-sized. The V and J genes are TRBV2 and TRBJ2-3, with TRBD1 identical over 10 bases. This CDR3 is built from 17 residues. Trimming removed 6 bases from V and 2 bases from J; junction bases left unmatched: 11. The germline gives CDR1 SNHLY, CDR2 FYNNEI. CDR3 coding DNA: TGTGCCAGCAGCGGACCGGCGGGGACAGGGGACACAGATACGCAGTATTTT. It is translated as CASSGPAGTGDTDTQYF.

V usage is TRBV2 and J usage is TRBJ2-7; 8 bases fit TRBD1. The germline V gene encodes CDR1 SNHLY and CDR2 FYNNEI. The J segment lost 5 bases and the V segment lost 7 bases, leaving 7 bases of the junction unmatched. The length of the CDR3 is 13 residues. The CDR3 nucleotides are TGTGCCAGCATTGGACAGGGCTTCCACGAGCAGTACTTC. Protein sequence: CASIGQGFHEQYF.

The rearrangement links TRBV27 to TRBJ1-6, with D maybe TRBD1 (5 bases). CDR3 length: 16 amino acids. CDR1 and CDR2 from the germline V gene are MNHEY and SMNVEV (reference sequence). V gave up 2 bases and J gave up 6 bases, with 14 bases separating them. The CDR3 region has the DNA TGTGCCAGCAGTTTAAGCGGTCCGGGGCGTAATTCACCCCTCCACTTT. Protein product: CASSLSGPGRNSPLHF.

The chain carries TRBV28 and TRBJ2-1, with D maybe TRBD1 (6 bases). The CDR3 sequence is 15 residues long. V dropped 2 bases and J dropped 0 bases, with 8 bases sitting between them. Germline CDR1 and CDR2: MDHEN and SYDVKM. CDR3 coding DNA: TGTGCCAGCAGTTTAACAGGGAGCTCCTACAATGAGCAGTTCTTC. This encodes CASSLTGSSYNEQFF.

This clone was seen once. Other DNA sequences within the sample encode an identical CDR3. The V and J genes are TRBV12-5 and TRBJ1-1; 7 bases agree with TRBD1. CDR3 length: 14 residues. Germline V CDR1 and CDR2: LGHNT, FRNRAP. V was clipped by 5 bases and J by 7 bases; unmatched bases: 10. CDR3 DNA sequence: TGTGCTAGTGGTCCCCAGACAGGGTTCGGTGAAGCTTTCTTT. Encoded protein: CASGPQTGFGEAFF. The full variable domain, rest sourced from reference TRBV12-5 and TRBJ1-1, is DARVTQTPRHKVTEMGQEVTMRCQPILGHNTVFWYRQTMMQGLELLAYFRNRAPLDDSGMPKDRFSAEMPDATLATLKIQPSEPRDSAVYFCASGPQTGFGEAFFGQGTRLTVV.

The chain combines TRBV28 with TRBJ1-4; D call uncertain. The length of the CDR3 is 15 residues. In germline, CDR1 is MDHEN, CDR2 SYDVKM. Trimming pared 5 bases from V and 5 bases from J, leaving 15 bases between. CDR3 sequence (DNA): TGTGCCAGCAGTCCCGAAGAATTATGGAATGAAAAACTGTTTTTT. This codes for CASSPEELWNEKLFF.